The clone carrying this T cell receptor beta chain was recorded only once. CDR1 is SNHLY and CDR2 is FYNNEI in the germline V gene. The CDR3 loop spans 16 amino acids. Trimming took 6 bases from V and 4 from J; bases not matched to a gene: 10. This specimen comes from a study of control samples from healthy donors and cancer patients. Here immunoSEQ multiplex PCR was the method, and the copy in TCRdb shows in-frame clones only, minus some. The table shows about 59,000 clones, with roughly 90% occurring only once. Sequences were obtained from PBMCs. The clonotype originates from a man aged 35 to 55 with colorectal cancer. V usage is TRBV2 and J usage is TRBJ1-1, with 11 bases matching TRBD1. The CDR3 loop is CASRNQGGTGGTEAFF. The CDR3 region has the DNA TGTGCCAGCAGGAACCAAGGCGGGACAGGGGGCACTGAAGCTTTCTTT.